This TCR beta chain was captured in a study of cytotoxic CD8 clonotypes in ibrutinib-treated CLL. Findings and limits, study-wide: For progressing versus sustained-remission patients, sampling times were not the same.

Of note for this clone: The antigen is not known.

The method was immunoSEQ multiplex PCR; TCRdb's version includes in-frame clones alone and lacks a portion of them. Among a few hundred thousand clones, 67% were seen once, and the ten largest hold roughly 6.8%. This CDR3 region has 15 residues. The V end lost 3 bases, the J end lost 0 bases, and 8 bases lay between the germline ends. The germline CDR1 and CDR2 sequences are MDHEN and SYDVKM. The chain carries TRBV28 and TRBJ2-2; D gene uncertain. This receptor was identified in a human donor with chronic lymphocytic leukemia. The specimen comprised PBMCs, sampled after 36 months of ibrutinib treatment. The CDR3 DNA is TGTGCCAGCAGTTTCACACTACCGAACACCGGGGAGCTGTTTTTT. Amino acid sequence: CASSFTLPNTGELFF. The full variable domain, in which reference TRBV28 and TRBJ2-2 provide the parts outside the CDR3, is DVKVTQSSRYLVKRTGEKVFLECVQDMDHENMFWYRQDPGLGLRLIYFSYDVKMKEKGDIPEGYSVSREKKERFSLILESASTNQTSMYLCASSFTLPNTGELFFGEGSRLTVL.